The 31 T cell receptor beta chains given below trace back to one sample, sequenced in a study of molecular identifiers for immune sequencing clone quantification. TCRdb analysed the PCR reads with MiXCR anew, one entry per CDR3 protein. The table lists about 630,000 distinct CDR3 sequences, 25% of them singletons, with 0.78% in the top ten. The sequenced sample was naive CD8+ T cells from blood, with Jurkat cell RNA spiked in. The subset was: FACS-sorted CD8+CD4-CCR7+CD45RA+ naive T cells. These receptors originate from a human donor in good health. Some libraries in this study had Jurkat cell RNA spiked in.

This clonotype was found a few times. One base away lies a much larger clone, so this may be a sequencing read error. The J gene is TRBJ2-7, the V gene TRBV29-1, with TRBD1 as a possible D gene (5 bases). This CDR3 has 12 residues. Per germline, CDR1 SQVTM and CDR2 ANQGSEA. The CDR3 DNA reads TGCAGCGTTGTTGACAGCTCCTACGAGCAGTCCTTC. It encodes CSVVDSSYEQSF.

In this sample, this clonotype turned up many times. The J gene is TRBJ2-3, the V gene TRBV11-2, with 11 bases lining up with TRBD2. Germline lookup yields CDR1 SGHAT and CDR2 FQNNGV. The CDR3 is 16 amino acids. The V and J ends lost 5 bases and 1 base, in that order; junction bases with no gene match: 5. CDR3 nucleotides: TGTGCCAGCAGCCTCTTAGCGGGAGGGGGCACAGATACGCAGTATTTT. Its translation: CASSLLAGGGTDTQYF.

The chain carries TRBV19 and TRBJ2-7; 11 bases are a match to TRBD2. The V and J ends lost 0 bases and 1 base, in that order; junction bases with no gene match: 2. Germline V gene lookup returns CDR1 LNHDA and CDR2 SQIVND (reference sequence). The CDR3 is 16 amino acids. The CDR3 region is CASSIEIAGGSYEQYF. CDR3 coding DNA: TGTGCCAGTAGTATAGAGATAGCGGGAGGGTCCTACGAGCAGTACTTC.

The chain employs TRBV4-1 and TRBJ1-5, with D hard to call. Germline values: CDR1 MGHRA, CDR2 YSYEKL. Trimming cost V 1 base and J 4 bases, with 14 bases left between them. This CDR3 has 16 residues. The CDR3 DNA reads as TGCGCCAGCAGCCAAGTCACGGGCAGGTCTAATCAGCCCCAGCATTTT. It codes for CASSQVTGRSNQPQHF.

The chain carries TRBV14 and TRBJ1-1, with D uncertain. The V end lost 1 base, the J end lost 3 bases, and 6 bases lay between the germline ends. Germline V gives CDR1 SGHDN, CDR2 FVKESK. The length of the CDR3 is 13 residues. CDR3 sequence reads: CASSQVPHTEAFF. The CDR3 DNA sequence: TGTGCCAGCAGCCAAGTTCCGCACACTGAAGCTTTCTTT.

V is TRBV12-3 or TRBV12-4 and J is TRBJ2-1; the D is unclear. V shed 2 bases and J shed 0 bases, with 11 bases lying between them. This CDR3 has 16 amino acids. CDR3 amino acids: CASSLKYSSSYNEQFF. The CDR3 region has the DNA TGTGCCAGCAGTTTAAAGTATTCCAGCTCCTACAATGAGCAGTTCTTC.

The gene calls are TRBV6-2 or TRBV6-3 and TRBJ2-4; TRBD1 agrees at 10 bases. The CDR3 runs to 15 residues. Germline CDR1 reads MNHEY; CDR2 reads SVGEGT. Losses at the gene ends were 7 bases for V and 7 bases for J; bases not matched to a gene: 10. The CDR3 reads CASNPTGGTDNIQYF. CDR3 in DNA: TGTGCCAGCAACCCGACAGGGGGCACTGATAACATTCAGTACTTC.

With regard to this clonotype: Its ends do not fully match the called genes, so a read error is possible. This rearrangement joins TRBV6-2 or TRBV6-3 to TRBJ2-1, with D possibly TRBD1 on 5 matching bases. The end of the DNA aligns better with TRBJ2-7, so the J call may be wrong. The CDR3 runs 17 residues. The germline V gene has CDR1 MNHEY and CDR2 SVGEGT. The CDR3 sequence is CASSYSRATDTIYEQYF. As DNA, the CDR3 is TGTGCCAGCAGCTACTCCAGGGCTACAGACACTATATACGAGCAGTACTTC.

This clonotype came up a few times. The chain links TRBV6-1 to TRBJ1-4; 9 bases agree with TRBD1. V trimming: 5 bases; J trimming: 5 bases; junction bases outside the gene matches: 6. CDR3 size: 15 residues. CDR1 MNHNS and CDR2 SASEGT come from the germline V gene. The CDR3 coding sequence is TGTGCCAGCAGTCTCCGACAGGGGGTAAATGAAAAACTGTTTTTT. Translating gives CASSLRQGVNEKLFF.

CDR3 sequence reads: CASSGDSDNEQFF. The CDR3 DNA is TGTGCCAGCAGTGGGGACAGTGACAATGAGCAGTTCTTC. The chain has TRBV12-3 or TRBV12-4 and TRBJ2-1; the match to TRBD1 covers 7 bases. Unmatched junction bases numbered 3, after V lost 5 bases and J lost 5 bases. The CDR3 is made up of 13 amino acids.

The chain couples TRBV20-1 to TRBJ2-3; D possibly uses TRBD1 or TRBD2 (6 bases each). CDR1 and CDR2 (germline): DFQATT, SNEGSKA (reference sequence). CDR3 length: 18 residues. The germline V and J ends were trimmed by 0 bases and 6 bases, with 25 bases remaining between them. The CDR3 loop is CSARDRRGTRGSSDTQYF. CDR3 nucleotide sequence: TGCAGTGCTAGAGATAGGAGGGGGACAAGGGGAAGTTCGGATACGCAGTATTTT.

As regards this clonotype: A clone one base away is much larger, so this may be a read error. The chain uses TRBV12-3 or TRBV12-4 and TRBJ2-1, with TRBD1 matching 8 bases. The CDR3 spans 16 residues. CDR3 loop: CACSPGTGGLMNEQFF. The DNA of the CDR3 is TGTGCCTGCAGTCCAGGGACAGGCGGATTGATGAATGAGCAGTTCTTC.

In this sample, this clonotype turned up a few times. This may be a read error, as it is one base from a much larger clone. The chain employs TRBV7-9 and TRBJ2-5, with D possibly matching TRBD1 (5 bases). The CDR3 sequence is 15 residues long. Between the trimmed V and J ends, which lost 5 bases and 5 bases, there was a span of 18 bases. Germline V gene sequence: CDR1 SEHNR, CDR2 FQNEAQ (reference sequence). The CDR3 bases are TGTGCCAGCAGCCCCAAGGCAGGGTTTGGGGAGACCCAGTACTTC. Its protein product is CASSPKAGFGETQYF.

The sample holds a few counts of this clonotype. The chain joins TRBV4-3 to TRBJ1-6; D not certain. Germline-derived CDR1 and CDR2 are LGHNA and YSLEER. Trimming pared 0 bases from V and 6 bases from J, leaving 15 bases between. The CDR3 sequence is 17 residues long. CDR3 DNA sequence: TGCGCCAGCAGCCAAGATTCCCTCCCAGACGTTAATTCACCCCTCCACTTT. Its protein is CASSQDSLPDVNSPLHF.

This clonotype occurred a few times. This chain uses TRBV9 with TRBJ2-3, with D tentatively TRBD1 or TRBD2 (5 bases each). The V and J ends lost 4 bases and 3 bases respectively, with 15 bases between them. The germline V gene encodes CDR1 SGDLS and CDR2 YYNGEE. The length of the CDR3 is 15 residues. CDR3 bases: TGTGCCAGCAGCTCCTCGGGACGCCAAACAGATACGCAGTATTTT. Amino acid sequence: CASSSSGRQTDTQYF.

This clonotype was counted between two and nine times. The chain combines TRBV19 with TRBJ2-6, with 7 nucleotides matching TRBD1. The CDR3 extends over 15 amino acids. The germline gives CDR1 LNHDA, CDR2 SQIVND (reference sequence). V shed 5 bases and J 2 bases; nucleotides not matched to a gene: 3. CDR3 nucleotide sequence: TGTGCCAGTAGTCCCGGGACAGCTGGGGCCAACGTCCTGACTTTC. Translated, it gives CASSPGTAGANVLTF.

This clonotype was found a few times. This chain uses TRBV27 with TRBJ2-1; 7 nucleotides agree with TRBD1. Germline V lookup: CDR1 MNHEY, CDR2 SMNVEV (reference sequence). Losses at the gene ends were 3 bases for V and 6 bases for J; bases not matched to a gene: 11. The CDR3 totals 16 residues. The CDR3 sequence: CASSFTGAVMGNEQFF. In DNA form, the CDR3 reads TGTGCCAGCAGTTTCACAGGGGCTGTTATGGGCAATGAGCAGTTCTTC.

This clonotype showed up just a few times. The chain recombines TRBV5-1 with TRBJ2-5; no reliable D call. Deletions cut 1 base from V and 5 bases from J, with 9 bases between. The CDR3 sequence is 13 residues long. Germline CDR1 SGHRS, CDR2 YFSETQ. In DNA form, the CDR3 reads TGCGCCAGCAGCTTGACCGCGTTGGAGACCCAGTACTTC. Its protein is CASSLTALETQYF.

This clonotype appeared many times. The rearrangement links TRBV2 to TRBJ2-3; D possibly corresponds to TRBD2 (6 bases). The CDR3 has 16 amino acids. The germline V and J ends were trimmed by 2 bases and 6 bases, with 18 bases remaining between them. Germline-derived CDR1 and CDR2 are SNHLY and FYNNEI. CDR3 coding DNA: TGTGCCAGCAGTGAAAAGCCGCGGGATCCTATGGATACGCAGTATTTT. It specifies CASSEKPRDPMDTQYF.

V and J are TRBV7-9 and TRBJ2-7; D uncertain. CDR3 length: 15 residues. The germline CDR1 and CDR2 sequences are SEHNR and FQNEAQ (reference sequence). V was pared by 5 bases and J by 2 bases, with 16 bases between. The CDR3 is CASSPRTTGTYEQYF. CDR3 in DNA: TGTGCCAGCAGCCCGCGGACCACTGGAACCTACGAGCAGTACTTC.

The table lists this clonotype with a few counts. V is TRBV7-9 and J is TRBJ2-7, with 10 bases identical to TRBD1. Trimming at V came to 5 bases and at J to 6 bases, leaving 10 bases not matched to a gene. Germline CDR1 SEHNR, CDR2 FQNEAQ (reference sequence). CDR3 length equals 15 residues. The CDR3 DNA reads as TGTGCCAGCAGCCCCCCCGGGACAGGGGAGGGCGAGCAGTACTTC. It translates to CASSPPGTGEGEQYF.

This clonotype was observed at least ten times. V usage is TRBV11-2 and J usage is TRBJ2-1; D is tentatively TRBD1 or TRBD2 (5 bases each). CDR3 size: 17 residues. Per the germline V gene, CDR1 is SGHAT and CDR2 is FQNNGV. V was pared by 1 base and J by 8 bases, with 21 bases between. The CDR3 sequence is CASSLGSGLKNGDEQFF. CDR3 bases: TGTGCCAGCAGCTTAGGGTCAGGGCTCAAAAACGGGGATGAGCAGTTCTTC.

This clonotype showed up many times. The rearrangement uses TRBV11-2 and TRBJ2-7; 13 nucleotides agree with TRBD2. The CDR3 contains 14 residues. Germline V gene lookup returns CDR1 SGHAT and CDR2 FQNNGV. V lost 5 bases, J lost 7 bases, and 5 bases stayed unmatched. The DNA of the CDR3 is TGTGCCAGCAGCCCCGGACTAGCGGGAGCTGAGCAGTACTTC. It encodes CASSPGLAGAEQYF.

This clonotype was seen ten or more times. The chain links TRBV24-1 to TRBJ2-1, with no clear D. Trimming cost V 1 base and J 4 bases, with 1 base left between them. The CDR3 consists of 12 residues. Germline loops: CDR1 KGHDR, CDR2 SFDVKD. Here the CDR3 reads CATSDFYNEQFF. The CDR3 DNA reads TGTGCCACCAGTGATTTTTACAATGAGCAGTTCTTC.

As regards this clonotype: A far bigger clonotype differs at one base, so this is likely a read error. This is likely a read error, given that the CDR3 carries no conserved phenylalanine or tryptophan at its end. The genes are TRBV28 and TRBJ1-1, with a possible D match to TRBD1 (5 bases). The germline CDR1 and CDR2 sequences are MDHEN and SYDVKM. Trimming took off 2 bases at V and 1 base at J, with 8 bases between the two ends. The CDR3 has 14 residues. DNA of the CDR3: TGTGCCAGCAGTTTAGGACAAACGAACACTGAAGCTTTCATT. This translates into CASSLGQTNTEAFI.

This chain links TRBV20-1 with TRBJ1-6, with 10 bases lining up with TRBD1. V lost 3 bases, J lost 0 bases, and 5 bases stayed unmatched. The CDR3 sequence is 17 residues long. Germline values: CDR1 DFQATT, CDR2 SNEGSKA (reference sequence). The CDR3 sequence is CSASWDRGNSYNSPLHF. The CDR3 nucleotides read TGCAGTGCTAGTTGGGACAGGGGAAACTCCTATAATTCACCCCTCCACTTT.

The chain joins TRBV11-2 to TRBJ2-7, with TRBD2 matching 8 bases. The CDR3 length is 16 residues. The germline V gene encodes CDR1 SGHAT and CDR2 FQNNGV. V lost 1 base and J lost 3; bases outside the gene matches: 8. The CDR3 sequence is CASSLASGSSGYEQYF. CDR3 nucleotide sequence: TGTGCCAGCAGCTTAGCCAGCGGGAGTTCGGGCTACGAGCAGTACTTC.

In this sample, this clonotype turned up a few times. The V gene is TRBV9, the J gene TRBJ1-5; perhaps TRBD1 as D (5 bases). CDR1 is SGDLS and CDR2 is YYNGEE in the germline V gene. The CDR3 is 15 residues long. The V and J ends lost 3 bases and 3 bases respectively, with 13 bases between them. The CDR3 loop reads CASSAQGHPNQPQHF. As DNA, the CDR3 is TGTGCCAGCAGCGCCCAAGGACATCCCAATCAGCCCCAGCATTTT.

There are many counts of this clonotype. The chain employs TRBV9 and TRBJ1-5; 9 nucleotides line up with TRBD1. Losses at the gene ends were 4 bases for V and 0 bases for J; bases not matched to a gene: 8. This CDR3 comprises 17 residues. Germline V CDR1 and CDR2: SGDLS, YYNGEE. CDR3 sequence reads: CASSQGQGVYSNQPQHF. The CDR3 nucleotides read TGTGCCAGCAGCCAGGGACAGGGAGTTTATAGCAATCAGCCCCAGCATTTT.

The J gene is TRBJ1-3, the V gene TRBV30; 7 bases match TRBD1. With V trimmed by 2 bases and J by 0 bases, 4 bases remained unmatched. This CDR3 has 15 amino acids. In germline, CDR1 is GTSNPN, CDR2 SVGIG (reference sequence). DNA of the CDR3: TGTGCCTGGAGTACACAGGGGTACTCTGGAAACACCATATATTTT. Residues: CAWSTQGYSGNTIYF. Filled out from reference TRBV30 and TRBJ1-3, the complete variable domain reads SQTIHQWPATLVQPVGSPLSLECTVEGTSNPNLYWYRQAAGRGLQLLFYSVGIGQISSEVPQNLSASRPQDRQFILSSKKLLLSDSGFYLCAWSTQGYSGNTIYFGEGSWLTVV.

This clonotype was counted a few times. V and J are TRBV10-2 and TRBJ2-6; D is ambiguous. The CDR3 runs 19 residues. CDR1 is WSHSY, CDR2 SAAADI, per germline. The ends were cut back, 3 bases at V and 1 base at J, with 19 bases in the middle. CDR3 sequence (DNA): TGCGCCAGCAGTGATCCTTACGGAAAGGCCCGATCTGGGGCCAACGTCCTGACTTTC. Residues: CASSDPYGKARSGANVLTF.